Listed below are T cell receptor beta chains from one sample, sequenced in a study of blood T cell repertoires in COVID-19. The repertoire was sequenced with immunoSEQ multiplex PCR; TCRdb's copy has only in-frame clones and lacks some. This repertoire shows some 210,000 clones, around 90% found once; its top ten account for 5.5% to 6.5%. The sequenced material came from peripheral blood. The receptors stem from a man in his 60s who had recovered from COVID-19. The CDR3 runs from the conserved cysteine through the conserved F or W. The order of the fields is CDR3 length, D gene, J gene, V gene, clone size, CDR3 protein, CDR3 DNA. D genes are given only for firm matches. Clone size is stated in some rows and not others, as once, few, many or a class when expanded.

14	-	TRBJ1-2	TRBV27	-	CASSLRLQGYGYTF	TGTGCCAGCAGTTTACGGCTCCAGGGATATGGCTACACCTTC
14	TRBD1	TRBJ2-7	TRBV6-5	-	CASSYSRQGVEQYF	TGTGCCAGCAGTTACTCGAGACAGGGTGTCGAGCAGTACTTC
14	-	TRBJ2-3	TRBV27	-	CASSSDMGADTQYF	TGTGCCAGCAGTTCCGATATGGGAGCAGATACGCAGTATTTT
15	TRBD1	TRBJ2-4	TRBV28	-	CASSSGQGRGNIQYF	TGTGCCAGCAGTTCCGGACAGGGGAGGGGAAACATTCAGTACTTC
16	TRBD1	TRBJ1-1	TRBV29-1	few	CSVDPGTGNLNTEAFF	TGCAGCGTTGATCCCGGGACAGGGAATCTGAACACTGAAGCTTTCTTT
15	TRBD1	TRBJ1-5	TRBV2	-	CASSWTGAVEKPQHF	TGTGCCAGCAGTTGGACAGGGGCGGTGGAGAAGCCCCAGCATTTT
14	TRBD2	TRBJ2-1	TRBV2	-	CASRTSGSSNEQFF	TGTGCCAGCAGAACTAGCGGGTCGAGCAATGAGCAGTTCTTC
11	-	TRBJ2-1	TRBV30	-	CAWSWAGEQFF	TGTGCCTGGAGTTGGGCCGGTGAGCAGTTCTTC
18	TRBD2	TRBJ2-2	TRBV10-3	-	CAISESRTSGSSTGELFF	TGTGCCATCAGTGAGTCTCGGACTAGCGGGAGTTCCACCGGGGAGCTGTTTTTT
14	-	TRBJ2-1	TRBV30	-	CAWSAGGSRNEQFF	TGTGCCTGGAGTGCGGGTGGGTCAAGGAATGAGCAGTTCTTC
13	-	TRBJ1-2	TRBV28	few	CASLAPGLGGYTF	TGTGCCAGCCTCGCTCCAGGGTTGGGTGGCTACACCTTC
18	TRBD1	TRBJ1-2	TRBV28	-	CASSLPSTGGRFYYGYTF	TGTGCCAGCAGTTTACCCTCGACAGGGGGCCGGTTTTACTATGGCTACACCTTC
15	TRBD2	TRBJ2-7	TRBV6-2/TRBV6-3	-	CASSYQREGRYEQYF	TGTGCCAGCAGTTACCAACGGGAGGGCCGATACGAGCAGTACTTC
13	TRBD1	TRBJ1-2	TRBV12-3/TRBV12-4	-	CASSFQGAYGYTF	TGTGCCAGCAGTTTCCAGGGGGCGTACGGCTACACCTTC
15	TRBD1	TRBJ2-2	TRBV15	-	CATSPHRGEAGELFF	TGTGCCACCAGCCCTCACAGGGGTGAGGCCGGGGAGCTGTTTTTT
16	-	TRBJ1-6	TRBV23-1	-	CASSRPGTDYNSPLHF	TGCGCCAGCAGTCGCCCAGGAACCGACTATAATTCACCCCTCCACTTT
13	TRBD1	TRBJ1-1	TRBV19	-	CASTGGEYTEAFF	TGTGCCAGTACAGGGGGCGAGTACACTGAAGCTTTCTTT
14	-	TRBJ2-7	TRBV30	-	CAWSVNLAGYEQYF	TGTGCCTGGAGTGTGAATCTAGCTGGATACGAGCAGTACTTC
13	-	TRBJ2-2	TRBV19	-	CASSVQAGGELFF	TGTGCCAGTAGTGTGCAGGCCGGCGGGGAGCTGTTTTTT
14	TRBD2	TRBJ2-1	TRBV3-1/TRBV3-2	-	CASSQPGGGNEQFF	TGTGCCAGCAGCCAACCTGGGGGGGGCAATGAGCAGTTCTTC
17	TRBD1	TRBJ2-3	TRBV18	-	CASSPPPGQGSPDTQYF	TGTGCCAGCTCACCACCTCCGGGACAGGGGTCACCAGATACGCAGTATTTT
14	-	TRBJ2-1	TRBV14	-	CASSQVQGRGEQFF	TGTGCCAGCAGCCAAGTTCAGGGAAGGGGTGAGCAGTTCTTC
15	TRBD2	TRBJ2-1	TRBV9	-	CASSVRTSGSGEQFF	TGTGCCAGCAGCGTACGGACTAGCGGGAGCGGGGAGCAGTTCTTC
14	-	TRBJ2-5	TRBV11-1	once	CASSLDRAPETQYF	TGTGCCAGCAGCTTAGACAGGGCCCCCGAGACCCAGTACTTC
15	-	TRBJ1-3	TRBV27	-	CASSRARDSGNTIYF	TGTGCCAGCAGTCGGGCCAGGGACTCTGGAAACACCATATATTTT
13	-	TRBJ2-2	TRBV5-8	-	CASSLLDRGELFF	TGTGCCAGCAGCTTGCTCGACAGGGGGGAGCTGTTTTTT
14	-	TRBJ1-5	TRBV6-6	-	CASSSGLLDQPQHF	TGTGCCAGCAGCTCGGGACTTTTGGACCAGCCCCAGCATTTT
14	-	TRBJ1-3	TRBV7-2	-	CASSLDSSGNTIYF	TGTGCCAGCAGCCTCGATAGCTCTGGAAACACCATATATTTT
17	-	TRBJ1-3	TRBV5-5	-	CASSSQIARRGGNTIYF	TGTGCCAGCAGCTCTCAGATCGCGCGCAGGGGTGGAAACACCATATATTTT
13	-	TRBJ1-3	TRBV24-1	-	CATSDNQGNTIYF	TGTGCCACCAGTGACAACCAGGGAAACACCATATATTTT
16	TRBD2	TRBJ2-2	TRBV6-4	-	CASSDSGLVSTGELFF	TGTGCCAGCAGTGACTCGGGACTAGTAAGCACCGGGGAGCTGTTTTTT
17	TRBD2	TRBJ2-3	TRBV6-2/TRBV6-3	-	CASSYGTSGRAADTQYF	TGTGCCAGCAGTTACGGGACTAGCGGGAGGGCCGCAGATACGCAGTATTTT
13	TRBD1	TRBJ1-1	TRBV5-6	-	CASRPTGFTEAFF	TGTGCCAGCCGCCCGACAGGGTTCACTGAAGCTTTCTTT
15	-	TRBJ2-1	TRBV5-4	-	CASSLGQASYNEQFF	TGTGCCAGCAGCTTGGGACAGGCATCCTACAATGAGCAGTTCTTC
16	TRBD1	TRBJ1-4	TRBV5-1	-	CASSLGQGSSNEKLFF	TGCGCCAGCAGCCTCGGACAGGGGTCGTCTAATGAAAAACTGTTTTTT
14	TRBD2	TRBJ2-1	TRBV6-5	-	CASIRAGDHNEQFF	TGTGCCAGCATCAGAGCGGGGGACCACAATGAGCAGTTCTTC
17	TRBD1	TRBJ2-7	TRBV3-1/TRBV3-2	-	CASSQDWGTVRTYEQYF	TGTGCCAGCAGCCAAGACTGGGGGACAGTGCGCACCTACGAGCAGTACTTC
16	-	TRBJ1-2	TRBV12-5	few	CASGLVLGVANYGYTF	TGTGCTAGTGGTTTGGTCTTAGGGGTAGCAAACTATGGCTACACCTTC
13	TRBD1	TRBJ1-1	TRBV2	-	CASSDNRGAEAFF	TGTGCCAGCAGTGACAACAGGGGAGCTGAAGCTTTCTTT
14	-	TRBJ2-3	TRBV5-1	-	CASSQQGGADTQYF	TGCGCCAGCAGCCAACAGGGAGGGGCAGATACGCAGTATTTT
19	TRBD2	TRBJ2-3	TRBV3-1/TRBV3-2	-	CASSQDSSSGATSTDTQYF	TGTGCCAGCAGCCAAGATTCGTCTAGCGGGGCCACTAGCACAGATACGCAGTATTTT
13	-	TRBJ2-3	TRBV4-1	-	CASSQQYTDTQYF	TGCGCCAGCAGCCAACAGTACACAGATACGCAGTATTTT
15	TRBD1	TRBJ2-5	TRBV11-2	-	CASSSRQGRQETQYF	TGTGCCAGCAGCTCGAGACAGGGTCGGCAAGAGACCCAGTACTTC
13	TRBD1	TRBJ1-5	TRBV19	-	CASSKDRELPQHF	TGTGCCAGTAGTAAGGACAGGGAACTGCCCCAGCATTTT
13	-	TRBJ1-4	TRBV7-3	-	CASSLTRDEKLFF	TGTGCCAGCAGCTTAACACGGGATGAAAAACTGTTTTTT